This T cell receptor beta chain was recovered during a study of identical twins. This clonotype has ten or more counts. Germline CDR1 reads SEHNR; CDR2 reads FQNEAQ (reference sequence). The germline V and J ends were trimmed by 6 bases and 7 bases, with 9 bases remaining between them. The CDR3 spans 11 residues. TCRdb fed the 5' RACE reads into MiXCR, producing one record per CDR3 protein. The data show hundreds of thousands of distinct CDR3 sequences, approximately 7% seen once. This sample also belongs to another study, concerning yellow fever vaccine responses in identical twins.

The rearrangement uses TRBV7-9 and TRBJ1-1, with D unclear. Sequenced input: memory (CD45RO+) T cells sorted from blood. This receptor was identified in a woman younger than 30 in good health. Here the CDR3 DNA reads TGTGCCAGCAGTCAGACCTTTGAAGCTTTCTTT. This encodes CASSQTFEAFF.